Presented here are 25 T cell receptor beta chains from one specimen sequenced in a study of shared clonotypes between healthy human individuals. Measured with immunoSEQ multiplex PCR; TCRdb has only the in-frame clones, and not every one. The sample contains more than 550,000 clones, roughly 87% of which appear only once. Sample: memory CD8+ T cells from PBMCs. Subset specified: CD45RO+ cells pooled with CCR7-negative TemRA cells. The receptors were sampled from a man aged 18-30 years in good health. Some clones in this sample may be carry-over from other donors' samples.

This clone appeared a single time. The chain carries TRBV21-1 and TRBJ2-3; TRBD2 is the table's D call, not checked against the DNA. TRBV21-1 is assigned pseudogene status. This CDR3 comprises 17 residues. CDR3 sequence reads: CASSTGTSGRGTDTQYF. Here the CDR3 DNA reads TGTGCCAGCAGTACCGGGACTAGCGGGAGGGGCACAGATACGCAGTATTTT.

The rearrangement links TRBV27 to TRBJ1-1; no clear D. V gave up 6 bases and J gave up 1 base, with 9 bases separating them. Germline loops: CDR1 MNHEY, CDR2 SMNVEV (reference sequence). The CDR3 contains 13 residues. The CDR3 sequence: CASRVFGNTEAFF. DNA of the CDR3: TGTGCCAGCAGGGTATTCGGGAACACTGAAGCTTTCTTT.

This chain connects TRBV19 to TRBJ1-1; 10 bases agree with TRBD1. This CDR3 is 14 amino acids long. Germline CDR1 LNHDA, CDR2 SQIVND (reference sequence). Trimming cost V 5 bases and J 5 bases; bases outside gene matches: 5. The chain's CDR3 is CASSPGQGWTEAFF. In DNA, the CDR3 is TGTGCCAGTAGTCCGGGACAGGGGTGGACTGAAGCTTTCTTT.

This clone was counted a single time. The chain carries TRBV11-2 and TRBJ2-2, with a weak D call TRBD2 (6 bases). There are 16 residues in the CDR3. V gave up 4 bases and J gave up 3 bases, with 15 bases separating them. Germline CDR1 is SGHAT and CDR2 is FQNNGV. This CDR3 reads CASSSHGRVDTGELFF. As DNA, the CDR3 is TGTGCCAGCAGCTCCCACGGGAGAGTGGACACCGGGGAGCTGTTTTTT.

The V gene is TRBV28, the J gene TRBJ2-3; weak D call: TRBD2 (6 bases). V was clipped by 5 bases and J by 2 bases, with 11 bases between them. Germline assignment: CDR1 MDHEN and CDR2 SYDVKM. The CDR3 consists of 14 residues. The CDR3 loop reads CASSLGLNTDTQYF. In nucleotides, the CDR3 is TGTGCCAGCAGTCTGGGACTTAACACAGATACGCAGTATTTT. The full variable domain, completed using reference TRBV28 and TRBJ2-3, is DVKVTQSSRYLVKRTGEKVFLECVQDMDHENMFWYRQDPGLGLRLIYFSYDVKMKEKGDIPEGYSVSREKKERFSLILESASTNQTSMYLCASSLGLNTDTQYFGPGTRLTVL.

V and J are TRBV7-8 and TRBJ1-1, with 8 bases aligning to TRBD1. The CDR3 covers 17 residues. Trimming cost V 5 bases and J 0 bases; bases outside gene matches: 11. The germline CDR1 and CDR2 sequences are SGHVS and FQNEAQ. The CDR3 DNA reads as TGTGCCAGCAGCCCCCGGACAGGGAAGTTCATGAACACTGAAGCTTTCTTT. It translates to CASSPRTGKFMNTEAFF. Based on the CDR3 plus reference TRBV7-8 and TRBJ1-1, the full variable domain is GAGVSQSPRYKVAKRGQDVALRCDPISGHVSLFWYQQALGQGPEFLTYFQNEAQLDKSGLPSDRFFAERPEGSVSTLKIQRTQQEDSAVYLCASSPRTGKFMNTEAFFGQGTRLTVV.

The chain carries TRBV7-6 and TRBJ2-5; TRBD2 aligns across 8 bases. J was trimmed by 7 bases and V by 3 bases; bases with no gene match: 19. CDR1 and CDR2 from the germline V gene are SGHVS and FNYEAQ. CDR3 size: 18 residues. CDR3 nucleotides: TGTGCCAGCAGCTTCTATACTAGCGGAGCCCTGATGGGTGTGACCCAGTACTTC. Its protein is CASSFYTSGALMGVTQYF.

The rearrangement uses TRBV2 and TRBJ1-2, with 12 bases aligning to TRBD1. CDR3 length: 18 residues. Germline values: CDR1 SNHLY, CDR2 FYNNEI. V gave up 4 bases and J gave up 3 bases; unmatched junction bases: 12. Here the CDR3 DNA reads TGTGCCAGCAGTGGGACCGGGACAGGGGGCAGTCTGGACTATGGCTACACCTTC. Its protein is CASSGTGTGGSLDYGYTF.

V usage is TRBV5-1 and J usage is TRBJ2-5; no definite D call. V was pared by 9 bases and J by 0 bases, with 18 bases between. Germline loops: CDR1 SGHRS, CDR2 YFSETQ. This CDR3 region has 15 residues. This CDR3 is CAIRSPLPNQETQYF. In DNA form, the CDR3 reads TGCGCCATCCGCTCTCCCTTACCCAACCAAGAGACCCAGTACTTC. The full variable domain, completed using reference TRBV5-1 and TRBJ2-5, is KAGVTQTPRYLIKTRGQQVTLSCSPISGHRSVSWYQQTPGQGLQFLFEYFSETQRNKGNFPGRFSGRQFSNSRSEMNVSTLELGDSALYLCAIRSPLPNQETQYFGPGTRLLVL.

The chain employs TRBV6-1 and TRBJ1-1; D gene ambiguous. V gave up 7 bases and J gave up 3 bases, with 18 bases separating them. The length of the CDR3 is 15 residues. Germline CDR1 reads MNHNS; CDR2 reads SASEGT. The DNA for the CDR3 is TGTGCCAGCAACCCGAGGTCATCATGGGACACTGAAGCTTTCTTT. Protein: CASNPRSSWDTEAFF.

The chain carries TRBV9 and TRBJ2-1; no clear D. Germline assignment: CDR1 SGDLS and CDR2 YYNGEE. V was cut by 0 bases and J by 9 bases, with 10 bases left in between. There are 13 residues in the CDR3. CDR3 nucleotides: TGTGCCAGCAGCGTAGGGTCTGGCTTTGAGCAGTTCTTC. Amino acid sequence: CASSVGSGFEQFF.

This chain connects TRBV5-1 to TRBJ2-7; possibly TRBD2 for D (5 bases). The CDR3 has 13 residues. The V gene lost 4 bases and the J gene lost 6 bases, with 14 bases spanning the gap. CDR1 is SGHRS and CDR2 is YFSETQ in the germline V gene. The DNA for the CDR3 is TGCGCCAGCAGCCTGGGTCGCGGAGGCGAGCAGTACTTC. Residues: CASSLGRGGEQYF.

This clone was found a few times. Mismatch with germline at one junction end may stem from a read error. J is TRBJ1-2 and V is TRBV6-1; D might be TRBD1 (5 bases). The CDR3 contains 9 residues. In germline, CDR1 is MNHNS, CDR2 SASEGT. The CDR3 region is CTTGYGYTF. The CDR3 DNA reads TGCACCACAGGCTATGGCTACACCTTC.

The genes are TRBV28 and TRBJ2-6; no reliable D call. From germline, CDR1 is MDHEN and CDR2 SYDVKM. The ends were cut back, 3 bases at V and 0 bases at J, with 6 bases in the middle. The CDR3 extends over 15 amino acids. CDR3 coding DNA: TGTGCCAGCAGTTTCGGAGACTCTGGGGCCAACGTCCTGACTTTC. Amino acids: CASSFGDSGANVLTF.

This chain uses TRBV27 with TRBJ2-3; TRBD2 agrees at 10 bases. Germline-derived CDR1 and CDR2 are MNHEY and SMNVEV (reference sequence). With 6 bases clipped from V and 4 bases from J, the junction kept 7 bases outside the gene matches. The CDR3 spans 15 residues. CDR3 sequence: CASSALAGGSDTQYF. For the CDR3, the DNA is TGTGCCAGCAGCGCGTTAGCGGGAGGTTCAGATACGCAGTATTTT.

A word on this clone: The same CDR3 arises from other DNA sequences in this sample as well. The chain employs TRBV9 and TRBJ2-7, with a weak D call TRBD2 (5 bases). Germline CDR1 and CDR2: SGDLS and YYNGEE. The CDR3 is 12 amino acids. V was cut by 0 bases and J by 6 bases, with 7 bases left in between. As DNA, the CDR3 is TGTGCCAGCAGCGTAGGGGGAGTCGAGCAGTACTTC. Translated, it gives CASSVGGVEQYF.

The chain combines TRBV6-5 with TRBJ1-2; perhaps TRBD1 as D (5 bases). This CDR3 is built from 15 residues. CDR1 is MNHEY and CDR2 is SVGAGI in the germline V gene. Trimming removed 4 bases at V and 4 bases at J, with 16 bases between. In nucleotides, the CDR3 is TGTGCCAGCAGTTTCTCCAGGAGGGGCTCCTATGGCTACACCTTC. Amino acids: CASSFSRRGSYGYTF.

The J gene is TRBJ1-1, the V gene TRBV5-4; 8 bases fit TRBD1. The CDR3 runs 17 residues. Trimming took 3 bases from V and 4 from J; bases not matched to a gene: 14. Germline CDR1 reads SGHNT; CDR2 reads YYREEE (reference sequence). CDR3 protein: CASSSAWDRPMGTEAFF. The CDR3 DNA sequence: TGTGCCAGCAGCTCAGCGTGGGACAGGCCCATGGGCACTGAAGCTTTCTTT. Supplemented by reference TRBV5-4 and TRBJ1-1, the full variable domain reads ETGVTQSPTHLIKTRGQQVTLRCSSQSGHNTVSWYQQALGQGPQFIFQYYREEENGRGNFPPRFSGLQFPNYSSELNVNALELDDSALYLCASSSAWDRPMGTEAFFGQGTRLTVV.

In DNA, the CDR3 is TGTGCCAGCAGCTTGAGCCAGGACTACGAGCAGTACTTC. This gives the protein CASSLSQDYEQYF. J is TRBJ2-7 and V is TRBV5-7; D is unresolved. TRBV5-7 is marked as an open reading frame, function uncertain. Between the trimmed V and J ends, which lost 1 base and 3 bases, there was a span of 8 bases. The CDR3 runs 13 residues.

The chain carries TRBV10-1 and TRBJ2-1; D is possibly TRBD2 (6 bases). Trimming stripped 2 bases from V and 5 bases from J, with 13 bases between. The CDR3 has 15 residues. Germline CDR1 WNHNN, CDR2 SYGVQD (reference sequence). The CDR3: CASSEPSGPNNEQFF. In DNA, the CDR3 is TGCGCCAGCAGTGAGCCCAGCGGGCCTAACAATGAGCAGTTCTTC.

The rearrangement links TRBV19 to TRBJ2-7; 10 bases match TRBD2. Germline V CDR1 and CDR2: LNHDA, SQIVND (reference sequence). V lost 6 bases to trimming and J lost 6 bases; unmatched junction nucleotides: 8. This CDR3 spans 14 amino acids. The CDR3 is CASSPTSGFVEQYF. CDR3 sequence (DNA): TGTGCCAGTAGCCCGACTAGCGGGTTTGTCGAGCAGTACTTC. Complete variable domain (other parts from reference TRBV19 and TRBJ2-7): DGGITQSPKYLFRKEGQNVTLSCEQNLNHDAMYWYRQDPGQGLRLIYYSQIVNDFQKGDIAEGYSVSREKKESFPLTVTSAQKNPTAFYLCASSPTSGFVEQYFGPGTRLTVT.

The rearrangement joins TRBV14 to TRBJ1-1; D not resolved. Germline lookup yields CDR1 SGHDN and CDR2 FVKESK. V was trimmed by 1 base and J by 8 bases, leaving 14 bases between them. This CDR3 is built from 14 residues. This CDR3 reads CASSQGAYLSEAFF. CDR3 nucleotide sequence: TGTGCCAGCAGCCAAGGAGCGTACTTGTCCGAAGCTTTCTTT.

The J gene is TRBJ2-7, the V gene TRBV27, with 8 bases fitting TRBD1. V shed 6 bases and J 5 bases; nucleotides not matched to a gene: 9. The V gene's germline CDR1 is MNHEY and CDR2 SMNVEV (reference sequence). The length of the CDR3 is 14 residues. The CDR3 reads CASSDRGRVHEQYF. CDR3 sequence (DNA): TGTGCCAGCAGCGACAGGGGACGGGTCCACGAGCAGTACTTC.

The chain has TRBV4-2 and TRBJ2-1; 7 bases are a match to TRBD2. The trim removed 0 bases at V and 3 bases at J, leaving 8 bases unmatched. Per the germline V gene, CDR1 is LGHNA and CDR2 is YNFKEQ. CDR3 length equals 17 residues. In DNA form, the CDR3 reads TGTGCCAGCAGCCAAGATCCGAGCGGGGAGGGCTACAATGAGCAGTTCTTC. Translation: CASSQDPSGEGYNEQFF.

The chain's CDR3 is CASSFLSPRGPDTQYF. CDR3 coding DNA: TGTGCCAGCAGTTTTTTGTCTCCTCGCGGCCCAGATACGCAGTATTTT. The gene calls are TRBV27 and TRBJ2-3; no reliable D call. V was clipped by 3 bases and J by 4 bases, with 17 bases between them. There are 16 residues in the CDR3. The germline V gene encodes CDR1 MNHEY and CDR2 SMNVEV (reference sequence).